This T cell receptor (beta chain) derives from a study of T-cell memory formation after mild COVID-19. Study information: The two donors had largely donor-specific TCR clusters.

TCRdb itself ran the 5' RACE reads through MiXCR, one entry per CDR3 protein. The sample consists of roughly 160,000 distinct CDR3 sequences, roughly 11% of them appearing once. Points on this clonotype: Its cognate antigen is unknown.

V was clipped by 6 bases and J by 4 bases; unmatched bases: 5. The CDR3 runs 13 residues. CDR1 is LGHDT and CDR2 is YNNKEL in the germline V gene (reference sequence). Findings and caveats of the study: Among CD4+ contracting clones, most were CM and EM, and CD8+ ones EMRA. Later expanders leaned CD4+, whereas day 15 to 85 contracting clones were balanced CD4/CD8.

V usage is TRBV3-1 and J usage is TRBJ1-2, with 7 bases lining up with TRBD1. The sample was PBMCs or a T cell subset sorted from them (not recorded which). This TCR derives from a man younger than 35 who had mild COVID-19 (a few samples of this study predate the infection). Cell type and time point are not known. CDR3 DNA: TGTGCCAGCAGTCCGGGACAGCTCTATGGCTACACCTTC. This gives the protein CASSPGQLYGYTF. The full variable domain, completed using reference TRBV3-1 and TRBJ1-2, is DTAVSQTPKYLVTQMGNDKSIKCEQNLGHDTMYWYKQDSKKFLKIMFSYNNKELIINETVPNRFSPKSPDKAHLNLHINSLELGDSAVYFCASSPGQLYGYTFGSGTRLTVV.